This TCR beta chain was captured in a study of OX40 agonist ivuxolimab in advanced cancers. The CDR3 sequence is 12 residues long. Germline CDR1 and CDR2: SQVTM and ANQGSEA. Trimming took 6 bases from V and 3 from J; bases not matched to a gene: 3. In this sample, this clone turned up once. Using immunoSEQ multiplex PCR, the repertoire was profiled, and TCRdb retains in-frame clones only, with some absent. Here the sample spans 40,000 or so clones, around four fifths being singletons. This TCR came from an adult with an advanced solid tumor such as melanoma, head and neck, liver or kidney cancer. The specimen was CD4+ or CD8+ T cells sorted from blood, collected in a trial of the OX40 agonist ivuxolimab. The genes are TRBV29-1 and TRBJ1-2, with TRBD1 identical over 8 bases. The CDR3 protein is CSVRDRYYGYTF. The CDR3 nucleotides read TGCAGCGTCAGGGACAGGTACTATGGCTACACCTTC.